One sample yielded the 30 T cell receptor beta chains listed below, sequenced in a study of cytomegalovirus exposure and HLA in healthy donors. In the PCR, 60 Vbeta and 13 Jbeta primers were used. Data came from immunoSEQ multiplex PCR; TCRdb stores just in-frame clones and leaves some out. The sample includes around 150,000 clones, around 83% of them seen just once. Sequencing was done on a sample of PBMCs. The source is a man aged 18-30 years in good health and CMV-seropositive.

This chain links TRBV6-1 with TRBJ1-5; TRBD1 might be the D (6 bases). There are 16 residues in the CDR3. V was pared by 2 bases and J by 0 bases, with 11 bases between. Per the germline V gene, CDR1 is MNHNS and CDR2 is SASEGT. CDR3 nucleotide sequence: TGTGCCAGCAGTGAAAGTGGGGGCTATAGCAATCAGCCCCAGCATTTT. It yields the protein CASSESGGYSNQPQHF.

The rearrangement uses TRBV4-1 and TRBJ2-1; 15 positions match TRBD2. This CDR3 comprises 18 residues. V dropped 4 bases and J dropped 4; count of bases not matched to a gene: 8. Germline CDR1 is MGHRA and CDR2 is YSYEKL. CDR3 sequence (DNA): TGCGCCAGCAGCCTAAGGACTAGCGGGGGGGCGGAGTACAATGAGCAGTTCTTC. This encodes CASSLRTSGGAEYNEQFF.

This clone was picked up a small number of times. This chain connects TRBV2 to TRBJ1-3; 7 bases are shared with TRBD1. CDR1 is SNHLY and CDR2 is FYNNEI in the germline V gene. The length of the CDR3 is 15 residues. With V trimmed by 6 bases and J by 4 bases, 9 bases remained unmatched. DNA of the CDR3: TGTGCCAGCAGGTGGGACAGTTCGTCCGGAAACACCATATATTTT. Its translation: CASRWDSSSGNTIYF.

CDR3 in amino acids: CASGSGGHGVNEKLFF. Here the CDR3 DNA reads TGTGCTAGTGGTTCGGGGGGACACGGTGTTAATGAAAAACTGTTTTTT. The chain combines TRBV12-5 with TRBJ1-4, with D maybe TRBD1 (6 bases). V was cut by 4 bases and J by 4 bases, with 16 bases left in between. From germline, CDR1 is LGHNT and CDR2 FRNRAP. This CDR3 is 16 amino acids long.

This clone is a singleton in its sample. The chain employs TRBV7-9 and TRBJ2-3, with D possibly TRBD2 on 5 matching bases. The germline gives CDR1 SEHNR, CDR2 FQNEAQ (reference sequence). Between the trimmed V and J ends, which lost 7 bases and 2 bases, there was a span of 22 bases. This CDR3 has 17 residues. As DNA, the CDR3 is TGTGCCAGCACTCAGCCTACCGAGGGAACATACACAGATACGCAGTATTTT. Translated, it gives CASTQPTEGTYTDTQYF.

V gene TRBV28 combines with J gene TRBJ2-7; 8 bases are a match to TRBD1. V gave up 7 bases and J gave up 3 bases; unmatched junction bases: 8. CDR3 size: 14 residues. Germline V lookup: CDR1 MDHEN, CDR2 SYDVKM. In DNA form, the CDR3 reads TGTGCCAGCAAACCGGGACAGGCCTTCTACGAGCAGTACTTC. This sequence encodes CASKPGQAFYEQYF. The variable domain in full, with the rest retrieved from reference TRBV28 and TRBJ2-7, is DVKVTQSSRYLVKRTGEKVFLECVQDMDHENMFWYRQDPGLGLRLIYFSYDVKMKEKGDIPEGYSVSREKKERFSLILESASTNQTSMYLCASKPGQAFYEQYFGPGTRLTVT.

This sequence joins TRBV4-3 and TRBJ1-6; 9 nucleotides align to TRBD1. CDR3 length: 16 amino acids. V shed 1 base and J 8 bases; nucleotides not matched to a gene: 6. Germline V gene sequence: CDR1 LGHNA, CDR2 YSLEER. The DNA of the CDR3 is TGCGCCAGCAGCCAAGCCGGGACAGGGACATATTCACCCCTCCACTTT. Amino acids: CASSQAGTGTYSPLHF.

The gene calls are TRBV7-6 and TRBJ1-3; D is possibly TRBD1 (5 bases). The ends were cut back, 1 base at V and 1 base at J, with 11 bases in the middle. This CDR3 contains 16 residues. The germline CDR1 and CDR2 sequences are SGHVS and FNYEAQ. This CDR3 reads CASSLGGGRSGNTIYF. Here the CDR3 DNA reads TGTGCCAGCAGCTTAGGGGGCGGACGATCTGGAAACACCATATATTTT. The full variable domain, rest sourced from reference TRBV7-6 and TRBJ1-3, is GAGVSQSPRYKVTKRGQDVALRCDPISGHVSLYWYRQALGQGPEFLTYFNYEAQQDKSGLPNDRFSAERPEGSISTLTIQRTEQRDSAMYRCASSLGGGRSGNTIYFGEGSWLTVV.

This rearrangement joins TRBV4-2 to TRBJ1-1; D gene ambiguous. Germline V gene data show CDR1 as LGHNA and CDR2 as YNFKEQ. The V and J ends lost 0 bases and 3 bases respectively, with 14 bases between them. The CDR3 has 16 residues. CDR3: CASSQDRGEKHTEAFF. The CDR3 DNA reads as TGTGCCAGCAGCCAAGATAGAGGTGAAAAACACACTGAAGCTTTCTTT.

This chain links TRBV30 with TRBJ2-1; D is perhaps TRBD2 (7 bases). The length of the CDR3 is 14 residues. The germline V and J ends were trimmed by 5 bases and 1 base, with 12 bases remaining between them. Per germline, CDR1 GTSNPN and CDR2 SVGIG (reference sequence). For the CDR3, the DNA is TGTGCCTGGGGGGGGGCAGGATCCTACAATGAGCAGTTCTTC. Translation gives CAWGGAGSYNEQFF.

The chain uses TRBV11-3 and TRBJ2-7; 7 bases line up with TRBD1. Germline CDR1 reads SGHNT; CDR2 reads YENEEA. This CDR3 contains 14 residues. Unmatched junction bases numbered 5, after V lost 1 base and J lost 5 bases. This CDR3 reads CASSLGGTVDEQYF. CDR3 bases: TGTGCCAGCAGCTTAGGAGGGACAGTTGACGAGCAGTACTTC.

V and J are TRBV2 and TRBJ1-3, with unresolved D. Germline CDR1 is SNHLY and CDR2 is FYNNEI. CDR3 length: 15 amino acids. Trimming stripped 0 bases from V and 1 base from J, with 7 bases between. The CDR3 bases are TGTGCCAGCAGTGAAGCATCGGGATCTGGAAACACCATATATTTT. It codes for CASSEASGSGNTIYF.

This rearrangement joins TRBV9 to TRBJ2-5, with no clear D. The CDR3 runs 13 residues. Germline V gene lookup returns CDR1 SGDLS and CDR2 YYNGEE. V lost 4 bases, J lost 5 bases, and 12 bases lay in between. The CDR3 loop reads CASSPHTGETQYF. The CDR3 region has the DNA TGTGCCAGCAGCCCCCATACCGGGGAGACCCAGTACTTC.

This chain joins TRBV6-9 and TRBJ1-2, with 8 positions matching TRBD1. The CDR3 has 16 amino acids. J lost 0 bases, V lost 7 bases, and 10 bases had no gene match. From germline, CDR1 is MNHGY and CDR2 SVAAGI. CDR3 region: CASTWDRQDANYGYTF. CDR3 bases: TGTGCCAGCACTTGGGACAGGCAAGATGCTAACTATGGCTACACCTTC.

Written as DNA, the CDR3 is TGTGCCAGCAGCCTAGGAGGGAGTTATGGCTACACCTTC. It specifies CASSLGGSYGYTF. V gene TRBV27 combines with J gene TRBJ1-2, with D hard to call. With 6 bases removed from V and 5 bases from J, the gap between germline ends came to 13 bases. Germline V gene sequence: CDR1 MNHEY, CDR2 SMNVEV (reference sequence). There are 13 residues in the CDR3.

With regard to this clone: Mismatch with germline at one junction end may stem from a read error. Other DNA sequences in the sample encode the same CDR3. This chain connects TRBV5-6 to TRBJ1-3, with D possibly being TRBD1 (6 bases). Germline-derived CDR1 and CDR2 are SGHDT and YYEEEE. The CDR3 has 16 residues. CDR3 nucleotides: TGCGCCAGCAGCTTGGCCAGGTGGCAGGGGATGGACACCATATATTTT. The encoded protein is CASSLARWQGMDTIYF.

The chain couples TRBV4-3 to TRBJ2-1; TRBD2 matches 9 bases. The CDR3 length is 15 residues. Germline V gene data show CDR1 as LGHNA and CDR2 as YSLEER. Trimming removed 1 base from V and 8 bases from J; junction bases left unmatched: 6. The CDR3 DNA follows: TGCGCCAGCAGCCAAGCACACTTAGCGGGGGATGAGCAGTTCTTC. This sequence encodes CASSQAHLAGDEQFF.

This clone was picked up a small number of times. The chain carries TRBV18 and TRBJ1-6; TRBD1 matches 11 bases. Per germline, CDR1 KGHSH and CDR2 LQKENI. With 2 bases clipped from V and 6 bases from J, the junction kept 3 bases outside the gene matches. CDR3 length: 16 amino acids. The CDR3 loop is CASSPGQGAPNSPLHF. Written as DNA, the CDR3 is TGTGCCAGCTCACCAGGACAGGGGGCGCCTAATTCACCCCTCCACTTT.

V is TRBV4-1 and J is TRBJ2-3, with TRBD2 matching over 10 bases. Trimming removed 4 bases from V and 2 bases from J; junction bases left unmatched: 9. The CDR3 is 17 residues long. Germline lookup yields CDR1 MGHRA and CDR2 YSYEKL. Written as DNA, the CDR3 is TGCGCCAGCAGCCCGGGTAGCGGGGGGCGGGTCACAGATACGCAGTATTTT. Its protein is CASSPGSGGRVTDTQYF.

This chain connects TRBV27 to TRBJ1-2; 9 bases are shared with TRBD1. The CDR3 is 14 amino acids. V gave up 1 base and J gave up 8 bases; unmatched junction bases: 5. The germline CDR1 and CDR2 sequences are MNHEY and SMNVEV (reference sequence). CDR3 sequence reads: CASSLLGQGGGYTF. The CDR3 DNA sequence: TGTGCCAGCAGTTTATTGGGACAGGGCGGGGGCTACACCTTC.

The J gene is TRBJ2-3, the V gene TRBV4-1, with D tentatively TRBD1 (6 bases). The CDR3 sequence is 14 residues long. The germline V gene has CDR1 MGHRA and CDR2 YSYEKL. V dropped 1 base and J dropped 1 base, with 6 bases sitting between them. The CDR3 DNA is TGCGCCAGCAGCCAAGGGACAGGCACAGATACGCAGTATTTT. It yields the protein CASSQGTGTDTQYF.

The chain combines TRBV7-8 with TRBJ1-5; no firm D call. There are 15 residues in the CDR3. Germline CDR1 and CDR2: SGHVS and FQNEAQ. Between the trimmed V and J ends, which lost 6 bases and 1 base, there was a span of 13 bases. The chain's CDR3 is CASSVVGSSNQPQHF. The CDR3 coding sequence is TGTGCCAGCAGTGTTGTGGGCAGCAGCAATCAGCCCCAGCATTTT.

DNA for the CDR3: TGTGCCAGCAGCGTAGTTTCGGCAGGGCAAGAGACCCAGTACTTC. It codes for CASSVVSAGQETQYF. The J gene is TRBJ2-5, the V gene TRBV9; possible D gene TRBD1, 5 bases. Germline V gene data show CDR1 as SGDLS and CDR2 as YYNGEE. The CDR3 extends over 15 amino acids. Trimming cost V 0 bases and J 2 bases, with 11 bases left between them. The variable domain in full, with the rest retrieved from reference TRBV9 and TRBJ2-5, is DSGVTQTPKHLITATGQRVTLRCSPRSGDLSVYWYQQSLDQGLQFLIQYYNGEERAKGNILERFSAQQFPDLHSELNLSSLELGDSALYFCASSVVSAGQETQYFGPGTRLLVL.

The chain employs TRBV10-3 and TRBJ1-3; D perhaps matches TRBD1 (6 bases). This CDR3 is 16 amino acids long. The germline V and J ends were trimmed by 11 bases and 1 base, with 21 bases remaining between them. The germline gives CDR1 ENHRY, CDR2 SYGVKD. Here the CDR3 reads CASLGWMGASGNTIYF. CDR3 in DNA: TGTGCCTCGCTTGGGTGGATGGGGGCATCTGGAAACACCATATATTTT.

The chain is built from TRBV10-3 and TRBJ1-5, with a possible D match to TRBD1 (5 bases). Germline assignment: CDR1 ENHRY and CDR2 SYGVKD. The length of the CDR3 is 16 residues. Trimming left V 5 bases short and J 3 bases short, with 17 bases between. Here the CDR3 reads CAISRGGAGSNQPQHF. CDR3 DNA sequence: TGTGCCATCAGTCGGGGAGGGGCAGGGTCCAATCAGCCCCAGCATTTT.

This rearrangement joins TRBV7-2 to TRBJ2-1, with TRBD1 matching 10 bases. CDR3 length: 13 residues. Trimming took 7 bases from V and 6 from J; bases not matched to a gene: 3. Germline V CDR1 and CDR2: SGHTA, FQGNSA. The CDR3 coding sequence is TGTGCCAGCACGGGACAGGGGTTCAATGAGCAGTTCTTC. Translated, it gives CASTGQGFNEQFF. The entire variable domain, with the rest obtained from reference TRBV7-2 and TRBJ2-1, is as follows: GAGVSQSPSNKVTEKGKDVELRCDPISGHTALYWYRQSLGQGLEFLIYFQGNSAPDKSGLPSDRFSAERTGGSVSTLTIQRTQQEDSAVYLCASTGQGFNEQFFGPGTRLTVL.

The chain couples TRBV6-5 to TRBJ2-7, with 7 bases lining up with TRBD1. This CDR3 has 14 amino acids. The V gene end was trimmed by 8 bases and the J gene end by 0 bases; junction bases not matched to a gene: 7. CDR1 MNHEY and CDR2 SVGAGI come from the germline V gene. The CDR3 reads CASWQQGSSYEQYF. As DNA, the CDR3 is TGTGCCAGCTGGCAACAGGGGAGCTCCTACGAGCAGTACTTC.

This clone was counted between two and nine times. V usage is TRBV7-6 and J usage is TRBJ1-5, with D perhaps TRBD1 (5 bases). In germline, CDR1 is SGHVS, CDR2 FNYEAQ. This CDR3 is 13 amino acids long. The V and J ends lost 5 bases and 4 bases respectively, with 9 bases between them. The CDR3, as DNA: TGTGCCAGCAGCCCGGGGGAGAATCAGCCCCAGCATTTT. Its protein is CASSPGENQPQHF.

J is TRBJ2-3 and V is TRBV19, with D perhaps matching TRBD2 (5 bases). The CDR3 sequence is 12 residues long. Per the germline V gene, CDR1 is LNHDA and CDR2 is SQIVND (reference sequence). Trimming removed 5 bases from V and 6 bases from J, with 9 bases in between. Here the CDR3 DNA reads TGTGCCAGTAGTGAACAGCGGGATACGCAGTATTTT. Translation gives CASSEQRDTQYF. Full variable domain (missing parts from reference TRBV19 and TRBJ2-3): DGGITQSPKYLFRKEGQNVTLSCEQNLNHDAMYWYRQDPGQGLRLIYYSQIVNDFQKGDIAEGYSVSREKKESFPLTVTSAQKNPTAFYLCASSEQRDTQYFGPGTRLTVL.

This chain uses TRBV7-9 with TRBJ2-1; 7 positions agree with TRBD1. The CDR3 consists of 14 residues. Trimming took 5 bases from V and 3 from J; bases not matched to a gene: 4. Germline V gene lookup returns CDR1 SEHNR and CDR2 FQNEAQ (reference sequence). The CDR3 reads CASSRDSLYNEQFF. Written as DNA, the CDR3 is TGTGCCAGCAGCCGGGACAGCCTCTACAATGAGCAGTTCTTC. Combining the CDR3 with reference TRBV7-9 and TRBJ2-1 gives the whole variable domain DTGVSQNPRHKITKRGQNVTFRCDPISEHNRLYWYRQTLGQGPEFLTYFQNEAQLEKSRLLSDRFSAERPKGSFSTLEIQRTEQGDSAMYLCASSRDSLYNEQFFGPGTRLTVL.